This paragraph reports one T cell receptor (beta chain). This clonotype was counted once. Its antigen has not been determined. No base-level quality is on record; no much larger clone is a single base apart. One read alone lends weak support. This sample was taken from a study of blood T cells in healthy people across ages (dated by TCRdb to between 2014 and 2017). Study-wide context: In model experiments, template switching captured roughly one uniquely barcoded TCR beta cDNA molecule for every two T cells. Donors were grouped into four age groups: young (average about 15 years), middle-aged (39), aged (around 60) and long-lived (about 82). The study measured age-related changes in TCR beta repertoire diversity using deep sequencing normalized with unique cDNA molecular identifiers. To avoid experimental bias, donors of different ages were distributed randomly across sequencing lanes. Two additional independent replicas of 1 million unique cDNA reads from the same blood draw were analyzed for two donors (one aged 18 to 30 and one aged 80 or older).

Results the study describes overall, beyond this receptor: Observed TCR beta diversity per million T cells fell roughly linearly with age, and a significant reduction was already apparent by age roughly 40. Because the CMV infection status of the donors was unknown, age-related changes in expanded clonotypes may potentially have been confounded. Compared with the aged group, more naive CD4+ T cells, fewer expanded clones and increased TCR diversity were shown by the long-lived group, suggesting age selection. There was a strong correlation between observed TCR beta diversity and the percentage of naive T cells measured by flow cytometry. Estimates of total diversity based on one million sequenced T cells were considered lower bounds and underestimates. Bulk unsorted PBMC profiling prevented conclusive comparison of naive and antigen-experienced compartments.

Systemically healthy Caucasian individuals from Russia, 39 in total and aged roughly 6 to 95 years, were included as donors. About 10 milliliters of peripheral blood were drawn from each donor into EDTA-treated Vacutainer tubes. Ficoll-Paque density-gradient centrifugation was used to isolate PBMCs, with at least 6.5 million per sample. Trizol reagent was used to extract total RNA from the PBMCs, yielding at least 6 micrograms per sample. For every donor, an aliquot of PBMCs went through flow cytometry to measure the percentages of naive CD45RAhigh/CD27high T cells. For this chain, trimming is 5 bases at the V end and 7 bases at the J end, and the number of junction bases without a gene match is 7. The CDR3 runs 14 amino acids, cysteine and phenylalanine included. Only the CDR3 DNA stays, 42 bases, in frame from base 1. CDR1 SGHTA and CDR2 FQGNSA were looked up in the germline V gene. The library was generated by 5' RACE. TCRdb lists the instrument as Illumina HiSeq 2500. A second 7 to 11 cycle PCR used a sample-barcoded 5' primer and a J-beta primer mix. A unique molecular identifier was introduced onto each TCR beta cDNA molecule by a template-switch 5' adaptor carrying 12 random nucleotides. Each sample yielded at least 3 million CDR3-containing paired-end reads. The Mint cDNA synthesis kit, primed by a TRBC-specific oligonucleotide, was used to synthesize first-strand cDNA from all RNA. All cDNA was treated with uracil-DNA glycosylase and then went through a first 18-cycle PCR with the universal primers M1SS and BC2_uni_R. Per the authors' processing: Each sample was normalized by randomly selecting 1 million high-quality reads, each carrying a distinct molecular identifier. Reads sharing molecular identifiers were discarded rather than binned into consensus sequences. MiTCR, with a Q25 quality threshold and the strictest error-elimination algorithm, was used for CDR3 identification, clonotype clustering and error correction. A nonparametric unseen species model using Euler transformation provided a lower-bound estimate of total TCR beta diversity. The public sequencing data were trimmed at Q25 with fastp and processed into clonotypes with MiXCR by TCRdb, which kept only in-frame beta chains. For every CDR3 protein sequence, its rows merge into one entry that carries the most common genes and DNA. Clone size and V and J calls follow TCRdb, not the original study. The sample yields 600,000 to 800,000 distinct CDR3 sequences; more than 45% were counted once. The leading ten clones occupy about 14% of the sample.

The sample was blood. The origin of this receptor is a woman aged 80 or over in good health. The rearrangement joined TRBV7-2 to TRBJ2-3; 9 central nucleotides agree with TRBD1. In nucleotide form, the sequence is TGTGCCAGCAGCCCGGGACAGGGAGCACATACGCAGTATTTT. This encodes CASSPGQGAHTQYF.